The sequence of this T cell receptor (beta chain) was determined in a study of blood T cell repertoires in COVID-19. Study-wide context: Specimens from acute and convalescent COVID-19 originated in the United States, Italy and Spain.

Participants' own reports of clinical history determined their cohort assignment. No more than 2 weeks before study entry, exposed participants had met a case of COVID-19. In the authors' methods: Amplifying reference gene primers gave estimates of nucleated cell counts. TCRdb keeps only in-frame clones here, not all; method: immunoSEQ multiplex PCR. The DNA was the basis for D and trimming; V, J and clone size are from that table. The sample includes more than 300,000 clones, 80% to 95% seen only once; the top ten take 0.8% to 0.9%. This TCR came from a woman between 35 and 50 years old who had been exposed to COVID-19. Sequences were obtained from PBMCs or T cells enriched from blood (not recorded which).

CDR3 loop: CASSQDRSTLAKNIQYF. The CDR3 DNA reads as TGTGCCAGCAGCCAAGATAGGAGTACCCTAGCCAAAAACATTCAGTACTTC. This sequence joins TRBV3-1 (or the pseudogene TRBV3-2) and TRBJ2-4; D not resolved. CDR3 length: 17 amino acids. Germline CDR1 and CDR2: LGHDT and YNNKEL (reference sequence). Trimming pared 0 bases from V and 0 bases from J, leaving 12 bases between.